This TCR beta chain comes out of a study of blood T cells in healthy people across ages. Study-wide results and caveats: The fall in TCR beta diversity per million T cells was roughly linear with age.

Together with a sample-barcoded 5' primer, a J-beta primer mix was included in a second PCR lasting about 6 to 11 cycles. Every molecule of cDNA carried a tag from a template-switch adaptor with 12 random nucleotides. TCRdb re-called the 5' RACE reads with MiXCR, one entry per CDR3 protein. Among 1.5 million to 2 million distinct CDR3 sequences listed, roughly 50% were seen once. V lost 4 bases, J lost 1 base, and 11 bases lay in between. The CDR3 runs to 14 residues. Germline CDR1 and CDR2: SGHDT and YYEEEE. Russia was home to the donors, healthy Caucasian individuals aged 6 to 90. Drawn from each donor were 7.5 to 10 milliliters of peripheral blood. This clonotype was seen more than once but under ten times. The target antigen is unknown.

This chain uses TRBV5-6 with TRBJ2-5; D tentatively fits TRBD1 or TRBD2 (5 bases each). The TCR originated in a woman between 40 and 55 years old in good health. The sequenced material came from blood. CDR3 bases: TGTGCCAGCAGCGTGGGGGTACCCCAAGAGACCCAGTACTTC. As protein: CASSVGVPQETQYF.